Below, one T cell receptor beta chain is given with its context. The clone's antigen remains unknown. Qualities for individual bases were not recorded, and no much larger clone is one base off. This entry belongs to a study of OX40 agonist ivuxolimab in advanced cancers. In the study overall: Ivuxolimab was an agonistic, fully human IgG2 monoclonal antibody directed against OX40 (CD134), a costimulatory receptor. Intravenous ivuxolimab was administered to patients every 2 weeks at six dose levels: 0.01, 0.1, 0.3, 1.5, 3 and 10 mg/kg. Among the approximately 50 dose-escalation patients, approximately 20 had hepatocellular carcinoma, 15 or so melanoma, 9 renal cell carcinoma and 9 head and neck cancer. A male proportion of 82.7% and a mean age of roughly 55 years, ranging from 23 to 79, were recorded for the dose-escalation cohort. Prior anti-PD-1, anti-PD-L1 or anti-CTLA-4 therapy was permitted, and 30% to 45% of dose-escalation patients had received checkpoint inhibitors. Partial responses were achieved by three dose-escalation patients, of whom one had hepatocellular carcinoma and two had cutaneous melanoma. Peripheral TCRbeta sequencing was intended to test whether TCR sequence diversity was altered and clonal T-cell expansion was caused by ivuxolimab. The monotherapy dose-escalation portion (N = 52 patients) of the phase I ivuxolimab trial is reported in the paper.

The trial excluded patients who had a history of autoimmune disease or were on systemic immunosuppression. Peripheral blood for TCR sequencing was collected from all dose cohorts at baseline, on cycle 4 day 1, and on cycle 7 day 1. The samples were drawn from a first-in-human, open-label, multicenter phase I dose-escalation trial of ivuxolimab. The trial enrolled adults with locally advanced or metastatic head and neck squamous cell, hepatocellular, melanoma or renal cell carcinoma. CD4+ and CD8+ T cells were sorted separately from peripheral blood before TCR sequencing. For sequencing of the TCRbeta CDR3 region, genomic DNA was extracted from the sorted cells. TCRbeta CDR3 regions were sequenced using the immunoSEQ Assay. Held by TCRdb, this immuneACCESS table contains in-frame sequences only and omits some clones. Under half of the omission traces to an unresolved V gene where checked; the cause of the rest is unknown. Within this sample are around 87,000 clones, with 85% to 95% of them counted one time only. The ten biggest clones cover about 2.6% of the sample.

Trimming at the junction amounts to 1 base on V and 6 bases on J, and the germline ends lie 9 bases apart. Based on the germline V gene, the CDR1 and CDR2 sequences are MGHRA and YSYEKL. The CDR3 sequence holds 13 residues, the cysteine and phenylalanine included. Only the CDR3 DNA stays, 39 bases, in frame from base 1. Summary of the overall study and its limitations: Low levels of normalized T-cell clonal expansion were also seen in some patients who did not respond. In partial responders in the 0.1-3.0 mg/kg groups, normalized peripheral clonal expansion was found to be among the lowest, especially among CD8+ T cells. Which antigens the clonally expanded peripheral T cells were specific for was not determined. At doses of 0.1 to 3.0 mg/kg, clonal expansion of both CD4+ and CD8+ blood T cells was observed from baseline to week 6. After ivuxolimab, expanded clones were on average more numerous among CD8+ T cells than among CD4+ T cells.

The chain employs TRBV4-1 and TRBJ1-2; no confident D gene assignment can be made. This TCR was recovered from an adult with an advanced solid tumor such as melanoma, head and neck, liver or kidney cancer. The specimen comprised CD4+ or CD8+ T cells sorted from blood, sampled in a trial of the OX40 agonist ivuxolimab. The DNA reads as follows: TGCGCCAGCAGCCAAGGAGGGAGGAATGGCTACACCTTC. Its amino acids are CASSQGGRNGYTF.